What follows are 17 T cell receptor beta chains derived from one specimen sequenced in a study of identifying expanded T cells in peripheral blood. Clones were read by immunoSEQ multiplex PCR, and TCRdb kept only the in-frame ones, dropping some. The top ten clones hold approximately 8% of a sample with approximately 120,000 clones, approximately 90% of them seen once. The specimen was blood. Source of these receptors: a person aged 18 to 75 in good health.

Remarks on this clone: Other DNA sequences within the sample encode an identical CDR3. The chain links TRBV30 to TRBJ1-2; D is uncertain. V was shortened by 2 bases and J by 5 bases, with 6 bases between the two germline ends. The CDR3 covers 11 residues. Germline V gene lookup returns CDR1 GTSNPN and CDR2 SVGIG (reference sequence). The DNA of the CDR3 is TGTGCCTGGAGTTTGGGTTATGGCTACACCTTC. Its translation: CAWSLGYGYTF.

The CDR3 region has the DNA TGTGCCAGCAGTTACTCATTCCCAGGTTACGAGCAGTACTTC. Its protein is CASSYSFPGYEQYF. The chain carries TRBV6-5 and TRBJ2-7, with no clear D. Germline V gene lookup returns CDR1 MNHEY and CDR2 SVGAGI. V was clipped by 0 bases and J by 4 bases, with 10 bases between them. The CDR3 spans 14 residues.

The V and J genes are TRBV11-2 and TRBJ2-1; unclear D gene. Trimming removed 1 base from V and 5 bases from J, with 9 bases in between. In germline, CDR1 is SGHAT, CDR2 FQNNGV. The CDR3 has 14 residues. The CDR3 nucleotides read TGTGCCAGCAGCTTAGCGGTTTTTGACAATGAGCAGTTCTTC. Protein product: CASSLAVFDNEQFF.

The J gene is TRBJ1-5, the V gene TRBV7-8; D may be TRBD1 (5 bases). The V and J ends lost 0 bases and 6 bases respectively, with 15 bases between them. Germline loops: CDR1 SGHVS, CDR2 FQNEAQ. The CDR3 covers 16 residues. CDR3 sequence: CASSLANRGVVQPQHF. CDR3 sequence (DNA): TGTGCCAGCAGCTTAGCGAATAGGGGAGTTGTTCAGCCCCAGCATTTT.

This clone has a single count. The rearrangement links TRBV28 to TRBJ1-1, with 9 positions matching TRBD1. Germline lookup yields CDR1 MDHEN and CDR2 SYDVKM. Germline trimming cut 6 bases from V and 3 bases from J; bases unmatched to any gene: 8. The CDR3 sequence is 15 residues long. The CDR3 DNA reads TGTGCCAGCAGCCTGACAGGGGGTCGAGACACTGAAGCTTTCTTT. This sequence encodes CASSLTGGRDTEAFF.

The chain couples TRBV5-1 to TRBJ2-3; tentative D call: TRBD2 (6 bases). CDR3 length: 14 residues. Deletions cut 2 bases from V and 3 bases from J, with 10 bases between. CDR1 SGHRS and CDR2 YFSETQ come from the germline V gene. The CDR3 DNA follows: TGCGCCAGCAGCTTCTTAGCGGTTACAGATACGCAGTATTTT. Translated: CASSFLAVTDTQYF. Full variable domain (outside the CDR3, taken from reference TRBV5-1 and TRBJ2-3): KAGVTQTPRYLIKTRGQQVTLSCSPISGHRSVSWYQQTPGQGLQFLFEYFSETQRNKGNFPGRFSGRQFSNSRSEMNVSTLELGDSALYLCASSFLAVTDTQYFGPGTRLTVL.

The rearrangement uses TRBV27 and TRBJ2-7; D is perhaps TRBD1 (6 bases). CDR3 length equals 12 residues. V was pared by 5 bases and J by 9 bases, with 14 bases between. The germline V gene has CDR1 MNHEY and CDR2 SMNVEV (reference sequence). The DNA for the CDR3 is TGTGCCAGCAGTCTCTCACAGGGCCGGCAGTACTTC. It translates to CASSLSQGRQYF.

This chain joins TRBV7-2 and TRBJ2-3, with no clear D. From germline, CDR1 is SGHTA and CDR2 FQGNSA. With 1 base removed from V and 2 bases from J, the gap between germline ends came to 13 bases. The CDR3 totals 16 residues. The CDR3 DNA reads as TGTGCCAGCAGCTTAGTGGTAGGCCATGTCACAGATACGCAGTATTTT. The encoded protein is CASSLVVGHVTDTQYF.

The V call is TRBV5-1, the J call TRBJ1-4, with 11 bases fitting TRBD1. V shed 4 bases and J 4 bases; nucleotides not matched to a gene: 3. The CDR3 is 15 residues long. Germline-derived CDR1 and CDR2 are SGHRS and YFSETQ. The CDR3 sequence is CASSGQGALNEKLFF. For the CDR3, the DNA is TGCGCCAGCAGCGGACAGGGGGCCCTTAATGAAAAACTGTTTTTT.

This clone was counted at least ten times. The chain uses TRBV4-3 and TRBJ1-2, with D unresolved. CDR3 length equals 12 residues. V gave up 5 bases and J gave up 7 bases, with 11 bases separating them. Germline V CDR1 and CDR2: LGHNA, YSLEER. The CDR3 is CASSNREGGYTF. The CDR3 bases are TGCGCCAGCAGCAACAGAGAGGGTGGCTACACCTTC.

This clone was counted between two and nine times. V usage is TRBV2 and J usage is TRBJ1-5; 9 bases align to TRBD1. V trimming: 5 bases; J trimming: 3 bases; junction bases outside the gene matches: 5. Germline values: CDR1 SNHLY, CDR2 FYNNEI. The length of the CDR3 is 15 residues. The CDR3, as DNA: TGTGCCAGCAGTCCGGGACAGGGAAACAATCAGCCCCAGCATTTT. Translation gives CASSPGQGNNQPQHF.

The chain employs TRBV29-1 and TRBJ1-1; 8 bases map to TRBD1. Germline trimming cut 6 bases from V and 5 bases from J; bases unmatched to any gene: 8. From germline, CDR1 is SQVTM and CDR2 ANQGSEA. This CDR3 contains 13 residues. Here the CDR3 reads CSVVDRGWTEAFF. CDR3 nucleotides: TGCAGCGTAGTAGACAGGGGTTGGACTGAAGCTTTCTTT.

The chain couples TRBV7-2 to TRBJ1-5, with D possibly being TRBD1 (5 bases). This CDR3 region has 16 residues. Per germline, CDR1 SGHTA and CDR2 FQGNSA. With 1 base removed from V and 7 bases from J, the gap between germline ends came to 17 bases. The chain's CDR3 is CASSLELALRGQPQHF. Here the CDR3 DNA reads TGTGCCAGCAGCTTAGAACTCGCCCTTCGGGGGCAGCCCCAGCATTTT.

The chain carries TRBV30 and TRBJ1-2; D unresolved. Trimming pared 0 bases from V and 8 bases from J, leaving 10 bases between. The CDR3 loop spans 12 amino acids. Germline V CDR1 and CDR2: GTSNPN, SVGIG (reference sequence). The CDR3 loop is CAWSVKGNGYTF. The CDR3 DNA follows: TGTGCCTGGAGTGTTAAGGGAAACGGCTACACCTTC.

The chain recombines TRBV4-1 with TRBJ2-7; D call uncertain. The CDR3 contains 14 residues. V was pared by 6 bases and J by 0 bases, with 12 bases between. Germline lookup yields CDR1 MGHRA and CDR2 YSYEKL. The CDR3 here is CASRARGNSYEQYF. The DNA of the CDR3 is TGCGCCAGCAGGGCACGCGGAAACTCCTACGAGCAGTACTTC.

The chain joins TRBV5-6 to TRBJ2-3, with D possibly TRBD1 on 6 matching bases. Trimming stripped 3 bases from V and 0 bases from J, with 20 bases between. Germline loops: CDR1 SGHDT, CDR2 YYEEEE. The CDR3 totals 18 residues. CDR3 nucleotides: TGTGCCAGCAGCTCGGGGACACAACGGGTTTATAGCACAGATACGCAGTATTTT. Protein sequence: CASSSGTQRVYSTDTQYF. The full variable domain, its missing parts supplied by reference TRBV5-6 and TRBJ2-3, is DAGVTQSPTHLIKTRGQQVTLRCSPKSGHDTVSWYQQALGQGPQFIFQYYEEEERQRGNFPDRFSGHQFPNYSSELNVNALLLGDSALYLCASSSGTQRVYSTDTQYFGPGTRLTVL.

V and J are TRBV10-1 and TRBJ2-1, with unresolved D. This CDR3 region has 11 residues. Germline CDR1 and CDR2: WNHNN and SYGVQD (reference sequence). Trimming left V 0 bases short and J 10 bases short, with 4 bases between. The CDR3 protein is CASSESGEQFF. Written as DNA, the CDR3 is TGCGCCAGCAGTGAGTCGGGCGAGCAGTTCTTC.